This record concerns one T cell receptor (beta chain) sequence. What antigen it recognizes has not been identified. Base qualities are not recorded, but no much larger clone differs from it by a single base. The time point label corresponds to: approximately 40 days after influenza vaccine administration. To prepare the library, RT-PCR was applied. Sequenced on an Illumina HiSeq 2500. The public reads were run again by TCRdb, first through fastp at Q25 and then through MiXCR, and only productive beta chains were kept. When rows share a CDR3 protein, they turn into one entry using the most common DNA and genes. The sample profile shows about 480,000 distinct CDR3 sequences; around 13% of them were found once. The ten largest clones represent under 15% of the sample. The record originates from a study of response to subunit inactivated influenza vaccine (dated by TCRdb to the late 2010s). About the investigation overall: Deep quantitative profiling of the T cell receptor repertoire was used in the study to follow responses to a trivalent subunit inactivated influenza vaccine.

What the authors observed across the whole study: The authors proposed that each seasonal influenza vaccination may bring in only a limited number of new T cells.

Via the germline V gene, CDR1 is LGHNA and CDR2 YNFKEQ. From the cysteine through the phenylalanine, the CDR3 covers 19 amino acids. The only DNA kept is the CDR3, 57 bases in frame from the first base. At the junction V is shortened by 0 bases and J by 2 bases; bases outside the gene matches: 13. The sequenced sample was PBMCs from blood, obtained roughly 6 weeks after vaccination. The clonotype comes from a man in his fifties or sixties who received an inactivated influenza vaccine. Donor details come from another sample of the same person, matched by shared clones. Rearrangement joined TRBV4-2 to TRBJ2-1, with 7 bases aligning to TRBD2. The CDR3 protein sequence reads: CASSQDQGLKRGTYNEQFF. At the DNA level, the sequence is TGTGCCAGCAGCCAAGATCAGGGTCTCAAGCGGGGCACCTACAATGAGCAGTTCTTC.